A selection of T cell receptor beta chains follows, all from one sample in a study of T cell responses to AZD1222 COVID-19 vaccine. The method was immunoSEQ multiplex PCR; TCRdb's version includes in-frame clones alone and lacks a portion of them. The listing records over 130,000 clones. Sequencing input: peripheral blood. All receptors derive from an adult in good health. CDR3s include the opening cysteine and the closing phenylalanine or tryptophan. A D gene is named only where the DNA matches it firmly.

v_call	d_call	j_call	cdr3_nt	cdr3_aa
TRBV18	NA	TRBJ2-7	TGTGCCAGCTCACCATCGGATGTAATCCACGAGCAGTACTTC	CASSPSDVIHEQYF
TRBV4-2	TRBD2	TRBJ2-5	TGTGCCAGCAGCCAAAGTAGCGGGGGCTACCAAGAGACCCAGTACTTC	CASSQSSGGYQETQYF
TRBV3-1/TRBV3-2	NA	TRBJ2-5	TGTGCCAGCAGCCCCCCGGGGGCGACCCAGTACTTC	CASSPPGATQYF
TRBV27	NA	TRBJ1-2	TGTGCCAGCAGCCCAGGCTCGGGTCAGGCAGGTCCCTTAGGCTACACCTTC	CASSPGSGQAGPLGYTF
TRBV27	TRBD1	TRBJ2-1	TGTGCCAGCAGTAAACCCACGGGACAGCCGTTCTACAATGAGCAGTTCTTC	CASSKPTGQPFYNEQFF
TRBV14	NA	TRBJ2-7	TGTGCCCTCTTTTATTGGGGATTCTTCTCCGAGCAGTACTTC	CALFYWGFFSEQYF
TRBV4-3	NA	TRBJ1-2	TGCGCCAGCAGCCAAGATACAGAGGGGTATGGCTACACCTTC	CASSQDTEGYGYTF
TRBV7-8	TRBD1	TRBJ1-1	TGTGCCAGCAGCCGGGGACAGTCGAACACTGAAGCTTTCTTT	CASSRGQSNTEAFF
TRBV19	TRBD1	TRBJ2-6	TGTGCCAGTAGCACGGGACAGGGGGCGCCAGGGGCCAACGTCCTGACTTTC	CASSTGQGAPGANVLTF
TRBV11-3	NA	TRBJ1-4	TGTGCCAGCAGCCATGATACTACAACTAATGAAAAACTGTTTTTT	CASSHDTTTNEKLFF
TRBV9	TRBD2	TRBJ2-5	TGTGCCAGCAGTGCCCACGGGGGGGCCCAAGAGACCCAGTACTTC	CASSAHGGAQETQYF
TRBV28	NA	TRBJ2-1	TGTGCCAGCATGAGGGGGGCCCCCTACAATGAGCAGTTCTTC	CASMRGAPYNEQFF
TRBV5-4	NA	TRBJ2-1	TGTGCCAGCAGCTTGGACGGTTCGAATGAGCAGTTCTTC	CASSLDGSNEQFF
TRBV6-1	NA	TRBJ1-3	TGTGCCAGCAGTGATTACCGACAGAGCACAGGAAACACCATATATTTT	CASSDYRQSTGNTIYF
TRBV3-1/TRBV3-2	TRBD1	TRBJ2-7	TGTGCCAGCAGCCCCGGGACAGGGCACTACGAGCAGTACTTC	CASSPGTGHYEQYF
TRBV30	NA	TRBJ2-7	TGTGCCTGGAGTGTATACAGGGACTCCTACGAGCAGTACTTC	CAWSVYRDSYEQYF
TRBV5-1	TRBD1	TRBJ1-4	TGCGCCAGCAGCTTGGAAGGGACAGAGAATGAAAAACTGTTTTTT	CASSLEGTENEKLFF
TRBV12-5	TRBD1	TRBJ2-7	TGTGCTAGTGACCAGGGACAGGGCACATCCTACGAGCAGTACTTC	CASDQGQGTSYEQYF
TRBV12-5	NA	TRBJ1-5	TGTGCTAGTGGTGGCAGGGTTGGCAATCAGCCCCAGCATTTT	CASGGRVGNQPQHF
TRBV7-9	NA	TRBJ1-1	TGTGCCAGCAGCTTAGGCCCACTCCACAGTGAAGCTTTCTTT	CASSLGPLHSEAFF
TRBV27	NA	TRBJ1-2	TGTGCCAGCAGTTTAGGGGGGCGCGGCTATGGCTACACCTTC	CASSLGGRGYGYTF
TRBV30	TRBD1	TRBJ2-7	TGTGCCTGGAGTGGACAGGGCTACGAGCAGTACTTC	CAWSGQGYEQYF
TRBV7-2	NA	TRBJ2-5	TGTGCCAGCAGCTTTACCGGGATTCCCCAAGAGACCCAGTACTTC	CASSFTGIPQETQYF
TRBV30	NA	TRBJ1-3	TGTGCCTGGAGTTTGGTTACTGGAAACACCATATATTTT	CAWSLVTGNTIYF
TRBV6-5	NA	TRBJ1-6	TGTGCCAGCAGTTTCGTCGGAAATTCACCCCTCCACTTT	CASSFVGNSPLHF
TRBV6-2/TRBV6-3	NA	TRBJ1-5	TGTGCCAGCAGTTCTTGGGTGAGCAATCAGCCCCAGCATTTT	CASSSWVSNQPQHF
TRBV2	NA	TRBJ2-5	TGTGCCGGGGGAGAGGGGTTAGGAGAGACCCAGTACTTC	CAGGEGLGETQYF
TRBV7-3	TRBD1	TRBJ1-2	TGTGCCAGCAGCTTGGGTGCAGGGGGCGACTATGGCTACACCTTC	CASSLGAGGDYGYTF
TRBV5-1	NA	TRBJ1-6	TGCGCCAGCAGCTGGGGGCGTCAGAGCTCCTATAATTCACCCCTCCACTTT	CASSWGRQSSYNSPLHF
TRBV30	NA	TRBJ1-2	TGTGCCTGGAGTCCGATCGCATCAGGGTTCGGCTACACCTTC	CAWSPIASGFGYTF
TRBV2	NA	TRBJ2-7	TGTGCCAGCAGTGACCCAAACGAGCAGTACTTC	CASSDPNEQYF
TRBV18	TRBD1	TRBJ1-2	TGTGCCAGCTCACCGGGACAGGGGCCCTATGGCTACACCTTC	CASSPGQGPYGYTF
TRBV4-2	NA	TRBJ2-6	TGTGCCAGCAGCCAAGATGAGGGAGCGGTCCTGACTTTC	CASSQDEGAVLTF
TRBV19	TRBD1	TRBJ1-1	TGTGCCAGTAGTACTGCCGGGACAGGAGGGGAGAGGAACACTGAAGCTTTCTTT	CASSTAGTGGERNTEAFF
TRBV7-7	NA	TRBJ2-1	TGTGCCAGCAGCGCCTGGGGGGGCGGTGAGCAGTTCTTC	CASSAWGGGEQFF
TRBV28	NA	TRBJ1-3	TGTGCCAGCAGTCCTGGGACTAACTCTGGAAACACCATATATTTT	CASSPGTNSGNTIYF
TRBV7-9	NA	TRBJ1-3	TGTGCCAGCAGCTTGGGCGGCGCTTACTCTGGAAACACCATATATTTT	CASSLGGAYSGNTIYF
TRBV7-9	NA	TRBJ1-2	TGTGCCAGCAGCTTAGGGTCCGATATTGGCTACACCTTC	CASSLGSDIGYTF
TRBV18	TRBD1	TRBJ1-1	TGTGCCAGCTCACCGGCTGGGACAGGGAACACTGAAGCTTTCTTT	CASSPAGTGNTEAFF
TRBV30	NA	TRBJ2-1	TGTGCCTGGAGTGTAGCTGGGACTGAGCAGTTCTTC	CAWSVAGTEQFF
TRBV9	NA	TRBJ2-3	TGTGCCAGCAGCCCGGGTGCGGACCCCGGCACAGATACGCAGTATTTT	CASSPGADPGTDTQYF
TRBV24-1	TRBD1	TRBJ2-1	TGTGCCACCAGTGAGGGGGGACAGGCTAGCTCCTACAATGAGCAGTTCTTC	CATSEGGQASSYNEQFF
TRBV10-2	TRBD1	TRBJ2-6	TGCGCCAGCAGTGAGACCCTAAGGGACAGCCCGTCTGGGGCCAACGTCCTGACTTTC	CASSETLRDSPSGANVLTF
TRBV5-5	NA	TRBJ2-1	TGTGCCAGCACCTATGGGGGCAATGAGCAGTTCTTC	CASTYGGNEQFF
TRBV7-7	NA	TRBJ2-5	TGTGCCAGCAGCTTAGATCCAGCCAGCCAAGAGACCCAGTACTTC	CASSLDPASQETQYF